The clone carrying this T cell receptor beta chain was observed a single time. The entry originates in a study of blood T cell repertoires in COVID-19. In the study overall: The United States, Italy and Spain supplied acute and convalescent COVID-19 samples.

In the original processing: Reference gene primer amplification gave estimated nucleated cell counts. Repertoires were generated with immunoSEQ multiplex PCR, while TCRdb's copy carries only in-frame clones and drops some. The V and J calls and the clone size are those of that table, but D and trimming were determined from the DNA. The sample yields 100,000 to 150,000 clones, 80% to 90% seen once. Sequencing used peripheral blood. This receptor was taken from a man older than 75 with active or convalescent COVID-19.

The CDR3, as DNA: TGTGCCAGCAGTCTACCGACTAGTTCCCAGTACTTC. Protein: CASSLPTSSQYF. The genes are TRBV12-3 or TRBV12-4 and TRBJ2-5, with a tentative D call TRBD2 (6 bases). Trimming cost V 5 bases and J 9 bases, with 13 bases left between them. The CDR3 has 12 amino acids.